The clone carrying this TCR beta chain was seen ten or more times. The antigen is not known. This sample is part of a study of T cells in Graves' hyperthyroidism and ophthalmopathy. Study-wide results and limits: Separation of ophthalmopathy from stable hyperthyroidism was achieved by a 13 V-J model.

CDR1 and CDR2 (germline): GTSNPN, SVGIG (reference sequence). With 3 bases removed from V and 9 bases from J, the gap between germline ends came to 18 bases. CDR3 size: 14 residues. Graves' hyperthyroidism was deemed stable absent ophthalmopathy progression within 18 months. Uncontrolled infection, other autoimmune disease, pregnancy or lactation excluded patients. PBMCs were collected from a roughly 10 ml volume of fresh peripheral blood. There were TCR beta CDR3 regions amplified from RNA transcripts. Primed by the HTBI set, a first-round RT-PCR was run on the TCR CDR3. TCRdb re-called the multiplex PCR reads with MiXCR, one entry per CDR3 protein. The sample lists 300,000 to 450,000 distinct CDR3 sequences, approximately 15% occurring once.

The source material was blood. The rearrangement uses TRBV30 and TRBJ1-3, with D unclear. The sequence was collected from a woman in her fifties or sixties with Graves' hyperthyroidism. The CDR3 DNA follows: TGTGCCTGGAGAGGTCTAGGATCGGTCGGCACCATATATTTT. It codes for CAWRGLGSVGTIYF.